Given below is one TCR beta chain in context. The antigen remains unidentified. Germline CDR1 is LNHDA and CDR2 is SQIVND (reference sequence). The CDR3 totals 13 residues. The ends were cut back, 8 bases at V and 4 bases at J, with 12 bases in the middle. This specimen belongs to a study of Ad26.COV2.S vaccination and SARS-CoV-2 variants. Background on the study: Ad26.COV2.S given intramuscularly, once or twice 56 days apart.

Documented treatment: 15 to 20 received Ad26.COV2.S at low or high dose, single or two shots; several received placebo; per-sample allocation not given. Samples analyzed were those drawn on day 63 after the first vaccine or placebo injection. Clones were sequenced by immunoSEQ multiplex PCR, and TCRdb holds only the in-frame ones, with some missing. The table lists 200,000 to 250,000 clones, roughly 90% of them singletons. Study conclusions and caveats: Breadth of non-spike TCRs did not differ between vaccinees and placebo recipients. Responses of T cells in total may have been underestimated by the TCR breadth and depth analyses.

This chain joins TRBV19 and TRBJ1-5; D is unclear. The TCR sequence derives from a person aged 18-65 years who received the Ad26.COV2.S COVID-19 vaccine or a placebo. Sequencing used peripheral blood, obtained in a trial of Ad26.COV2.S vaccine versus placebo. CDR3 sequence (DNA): TGTGCCAGTGAAACGGGCCCAAATCAGCCCCAGCATTTT. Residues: CASETGPNQPQHF.